The 29 T cell receptor beta chains in this list originate from one sample, sequenced in a study of regulatory T cells in long-lasting Graves disease. Time point described: newly diagnosed GD, antithyroid drugs for less than 3 months. RNA isolated from PBMCs was used to make the TCR library. Arm-PCR of CDR3 regions and iRepertoire HTBI primers were the basis on which TCR beta libraries were built. TCRdb used MiXCR to reprocess the multiplex PCR reads, holding one entry per CDR3 protein. The sample has about 440,000 distinct CDR3 sequences, around 14% seen once. This same sample was also taken into another study, of T cells in Graves' hyperthyroidism and ophthalmopathy.

Sequencing was performed on peripheral blood mononuclear cells (PBMCs), taken at new diagnosis, from a patient treated with antithyroid drugs. The receptors were gathered from a woman younger than 45 with Graves disease.

This clonotype was seen repeatedly, ten times or more. This rearrangement joins TRBV6-1 to TRBJ1-1; 8 bases match TRBD1. Trimming took 2 bases from V and 0 from J; bases not matched to a gene: 2. There are 15 residues in the CDR3. Germline V gene sequence: CDR1 MNHNS, CDR2 SASEGT. CDR3 in amino acids: CASSEWDRMNTEAFF. In nucleotides, the CDR3 is TGTGCCAGCAGTGAATGGGACAGGATGAACACTGAAGCTTTCTTT.

The sample holds many counts of this clonotype. The genes are TRBV7-9 and TRBJ2-1, with TRBD2 identical over 7 bases. V was pared by 8 bases and J by 15 bases, with 19 bases of the junction left unmatched. Looked up from germline, CDR1 is SEHNR and CDR2 is FQNEAQ (reference sequence). The CDR3 covers 14 residues. The CDR3 reads CASGGGLLTLKLFF. The CDR3 bases are TGTGCCAGCGGGGGGGGACTACTAACTCTAAAGCTGTTCTTC.

This clonotype was counted only a few times. The chain is built from TRBV19 and TRBJ1-5; no clear D gene. Germline CDR1 and CDR2: LNHDA and SQIVND (reference sequence). The CDR3 runs 15 residues. V was cut by 1 base and J by 4 bases, with 11 bases left in between. The CDR3 spells CASSIVTTANQPQHF. CDR3 sequence (DNA): TGTGCCAGTAGTATAGTCACCACGGCTAATCAGCCCCAGCATTTT.

This clonotype was observed many times. CDR3 loop: CSARASARTDTQYF. The CDR3 bases are TGCAGTGCTAGGGCGAGCGCCCGCACAGATACGCAGTATTTT. The chain recombines TRBV20-1 with TRBJ2-3; no reliable D call. Germline CDR1 DFQATT, CDR2 SNEGSKA (reference sequence). The V gene lost 3 bases and the J gene lost 1 base, with 11 bases spanning the gap. The CDR3 runs 14 residues.

This clonotype was observed at least ten times. CDR3 loop: CSARYVRTGVYEQYF. In DNA, the CDR3 is TGCAGTGCTAGATATGTCAGGACAGGGGTGTACGAGCAGTACTTC. This chain joins TRBV20-1 and TRBJ2-7; TRBD1 aligns across 9 bases. The CDR3 sequence is 15 residues long. The germline CDR1 and CDR2 sequences are DFQATT and SNEGSKA (reference sequence). Unmatched junction bases numbered 9, after V lost 2 bases and J lost 4 bases.

This clonotype has a handful of counts. The rearrangement joins TRBV30 to TRBJ1-2, with TRBD1 identical over 7 bases. This CDR3 is 14 amino acids long. In germline, CDR1 is GTSNPN, CDR2 SVGIG (reference sequence). The ends lost 2 bases at V and 8 bases at J; junction bases unmatched: 11. As DNA, the CDR3 is TGTGCCTGGAGTCGACAGGGTACAGGAGGGGGCTACACCTTC. This sequence encodes CAWSRQGTGGGYTF.

The table lists this clonotype with many counts. This CDR3 is CASSGGAGAFYEQYF. The CDR3 DNA sequence: TGTGCCAGCAGTGGCGGAGCGGGGGCTTTCTACGAGCAGTACTTC. The chain combines TRBV28 with TRBJ2-7, with 8 bases fitting TRBD2. The V and J ends lost 5 bases and 3 bases, in that order; junction bases with no gene match: 9. The CDR3 has 15 residues. Germline CDR1 reads MDHEN; CDR2 reads SYDVKM.

Only one count was recorded for this clonotype. Being one base from a much bigger clone, this may be a read error. The genes are TRBV12-3 or TRBV12-4 and TRBJ2-7, with D possibly being TRBD2 (6 bases). V was shortened by 7 bases and J by 9 bases, with 16 bases between the two germline ends. The CDR3 has 12 residues. Written as DNA, the CDR3 is TGTGCCAGCATCCTCGGGCGGGGCGTGCAGTACTTC. Its protein is CASILGRGVQYF.

As concerns this clonotype: A much larger clonotype is one base distant, so this may be a read error. The chain has TRBV12-3 or TRBV12-4 and TRBJ2-1, with a possible D match to TRBD1 (7 bases). The CDR3 loop spans 16 amino acids. Trimming removed 7 bases at V and 12 bases at J, with 28 bases between. The CDR3 region is CASIPGAGSLPGGQFF. CDR3 DNA: TGTGCCAGCATTCCGGGGGCGGGATCGTTACCAGGGGGGCAGTTCTTC.

This sequence joins TRBV20-1 and TRBJ2-5; 7 bases are a match to TRBD1. Germline lookup yields CDR1 DFQATT and CDR2 SNEGSKA (reference sequence). CDR3 length equals 12 residues. Trimming at V came to 6 bases and at J to 5 bases, leaving 6 bases not matched to a gene. CDR3 coding DNA: TGCAGTGCGCTACAGGGGTGGGAGACCCAGTACTTC. Protein sequence: CSALQGWETQYF.

This clonotype has just a few counts. Relative to the germline gene, one junction end is altered; a read error may explain this. J is TRBJ2-6 and V is TRBV7-7, with a weak D call TRBD1 (5 bases). Looked up from germline, CDR1 is SSHAT and CDR2 is FNYEAQ (reference sequence). The length of the CDR3 is 15 residues. CDR3 nucleotides: TGTGCTAGCAGCCCGACAGCCTCTGGGGCCAACGTCCTGACTTTC. It translates to CASSPTASGANVLTF.

This clonotype was observed at least ten times. The chain uses TRBV3-1 and TRBJ2-3, with D perhaps matching TRBD2 (5 bases). Germline CDR1 LGHDT, CDR2 YNNKEL (reference sequence). V shed 0 bases and J shed 5 bases, with 18 bases lying between them. The CDR3 consists of 17 residues. The CDR3 DNA follows: TGTGCCAGCAGCCAAGAATTAGTGGGAGCCCTTAGAGATACGCAGTATTTT. Translation: CASSQELVGALRDTQYF.

Concerning this clonotype: Its ends do not fully match the called genes, so a read error is possible. The gene calls are TRBV27 and TRBJ1-1; D might be TRBD1 (5 bases). Per the germline V gene, CDR1 is MNHEY and CDR2 is SMNVEV (reference sequence). The CDR3 length is 15 residues. CDR3 residues: CTSSLYRGMNTEAFF. The DNA of the CDR3 is TGTACCAGCAGTTTATACCGGGGCATGAACACTGAAGCTTTCTTT.

V is TRBV14 and J is TRBJ2-3; tentatively, D is TRBD1 (5 bases). Looked up from germline, CDR1 is SGHDN and CDR2 is FVKESK. This CDR3 has 15 amino acids. Between the trimmed V and J ends, which lost 0 bases and 8 bases, there was a span of 15 bases. CDR3 sequence: CASSQDGREGVTQYF. The CDR3 coding sequence is TGTGCCAGCAGCCAAGATGGCAGGGAAGGGGTTACGCAGTATTTT.

This clonotype was detected ten times or more. The chain joins TRBV10-3 to TRBJ2-5; 8 bases fit TRBD2. Trimming removed 0 bases from V and 3 bases from J; junction bases left unmatched: 6. The CDR3 runs 16 residues. Germline V lookup: CDR1 ENHRY, CDR2 SYGVKD. The CDR3: CAISESYATSEETQYF. In nucleotides, the CDR3 is TGTGCCATCAGTGAGTCGTACGCGACTAGCGAAGAGACCCAGTACTTC.

This clonotype was seen repeatedly, ten times or more. The V and J genes are TRBV20-1 and TRBJ1-1, with D possibly TRBD1 on 5 matching bases. Per germline, CDR1 DFQATT and CDR2 SNEGSKA (reference sequence). V shed 3 bases and J shed 1 base, with 6 bases lying between them. The CDR3 spans 12 residues. CDR3 in DNA: TGCAGTGCTAGCACAGGGAACACTGAAGCTTTCTTT. It codes for CSASTGNTEAFF.

This clonotype was detected many times. V is TRBV5-6 and J is TRBJ1-5; D is unclear. The CDR3 covers 12 residues. Germline CDR1 reads SGHDT; CDR2 reads YYEEEE. Trimming stripped 2 bases from V and 7 bases from J, with 7 bases between. For the CDR3, the DNA is TGTGCCAGCAGCTTCCTGGGGCAGCCCCAGCATTTT. Amino acid sequence: CASSFLGQPQHF.

This clonotype was recorded many times. The gene calls are TRBV2 and TRBJ2-1; no firm D call. Germline V gene data show CDR1 as SNHLY and CDR2 as FYNNEI. The ends were cut back, 0 bases at V and 8 bases at J, with 14 bases in the middle. The CDR3 is made up of 15 amino acids. CDR3 coding DNA: TGTGCCAGCAGTGAAGCCAGGCTAGATGTCGATGAGCAGTTCTTC. Translated, it gives CASSEARLDVDEQFF.

In the case of this clonotype: A much larger clone differs from this one at a single base, so this may be a read error. V is TRBV30 and J is TRBJ1-5; 8 bases line up with TRBD1. The V gene's germline CDR1 is GTSNPN and CDR2 SVGIG (reference sequence). With V trimmed by 5 bases and J by 5 bases, 8 bases remained unmatched. The CDR3 extends over 14 amino acids. CDR3 DNA sequence: TGTGCCTGGGAGTCGACAGGGGCGGATCAGCCCCAGCATTTT. The encoded protein is CAWESTGADQPQHF.

The chain uses TRBV20-1 and TRBJ2-5; TRBD2 agrees at 13 bases. V shed 1 base and J 5 bases; nucleotides not matched to a gene: 4. Germline CDR1 DFQATT, CDR2 SNEGSKA (reference sequence). The CDR3 is made up of 15 amino acids. The CDR3 nucleotides are TGCAGTGCTAGAGGACTAGCGGGAGGTGGGGAGACCCAGTACTTC. Protein: CSARGLAGGGETQYF.

The V gene is TRBV6-2 or TRBV6-3, the J gene TRBJ2-7, with no clear D. The CDR3 length is 14 residues. The germline V gene has CDR1 MNHEY and CDR2 SVGEGT. V was shortened by 5 bases and J by 1 base, with 12 bases between the two germline ends. In DNA form, the CDR3 reads TGTGCCAGCAGTCCCGTTGGGGTGTCCTACGAGCAGTACTTC. This gives the protein CASSPVGVSYEQYF.

DNA for the CDR3: TGTGCCAGCAGTTACTCATTGGGGGGTGGAGGCTACACCTTC. Translation gives CASSYSLGGGGYTF. V and J are TRBV6-9 and TRBJ1-2, with a tentative D call TRBD1 (5 bases). V was shortened by 3 bases and J by 8 bases, with 16 bases between the two germline ends. There are 14 residues in the CDR3. Germline V lookup: CDR1 MNHGY, CDR2 SVAAGI.

Remarks on this clonotype: The junction and the germline gene differ at one end; a read error may be behind it. The chain couples TRBV4-1 to TRBJ2-7; the D gene could be TRBD1 or TRBD2 (5 bases each). This CDR3 region has 17 residues. Per germline, CDR1 MGHRA and CDR2 YSYEKL. CDR3 bases: TGCGCCAGCAGCCAAGCTTTAGGTTGGTCAGAGGGGAACGAGAAGTACTTC. Encoded protein: CASSQALGWSEGNEKYF.

Notes on this clonotype: Sequence at one end of the junction differs from germline and may be a read error. The chain combines TRBV6-1 with TRBJ2-3, with 13 nucleotides matching TRBD2. Germline V gives CDR1 MNHNS, CDR2 SASEGT. The CDR3 is 16 amino acids. CDR3 protein: CSSSRTSGSFTDTQYF. In nucleotides, the CDR3 is TGTTCCAGCAGCCGGACTAGCGGGAGTTTTACAGATACGCAGTATTTT.

This clonotype was observed at least ten times. The rearrangement joins TRBV7-8 to TRBJ1-5, with D maybe TRBD1 (6 bases). Between the trimmed V and J ends, which lost 1 base and 1 base, there was a span of 11 bases. This CDR3 is built from 16 residues. Germline V gives CDR1 SGHVS, CDR2 FQNEAQ. The CDR3 sequence is CASSLVGAESNQPQHF. CDR3 nucleotide sequence: TGTGCCAGCAGCTTAGTGGGGGCTGAGAGCAATCAGCCCCAGCATTTT. Full variable domain (outside the CDR3, taken from reference TRBV7-8 and TRBJ1-5): GAGVSQSPRYKVAKRGQDVALRCDPISGHVSLFWYQQALGQGPEFLTYFQNEAQLDKSGLPSDRFFAERPEGSVSTLKIQRTQQEDSAVYLCASSLVGAESNQPQHFGDGTRLSIL.

V is TRBV4-1 and J is TRBJ1-2, with D perhaps matching TRBD1 (6 bases). This CDR3 has 17 amino acids. Trimming stripped 0 bases from V and 2 bases from J, with 16 bases between. Germline V gives CDR1 MGHRA, CDR2 YSYEKL. The CDR3 nucleotides are TGCGCCAGCAGCCAAGATCCTGGCAAGGGGGTGAACTATGGCTACACCTTC. This gives the protein CASSQDPGKGVNYGYTF.

This clonotype was seen many times. This chain connects TRBV11-3 to TRBJ2-3; D is uncertain. V was pared by 1 base and J by 8 bases, with 4 bases between. Germline CDR1 is SGHNT and CDR2 is YENEEA. The CDR3 length is 11 residues. The CDR3 loop reads CASSLVSTQYF. As DNA, the CDR3 is TGTGCCAGCAGCTTAGTCAGTACGCAGTATTTT.

This clonotype has a count of ten or more. The genes are TRBV28 and TRBJ1-4; 11 bases map to TRBD1. With 6 bases clipped from V and 5 bases from J, the junction kept 11 bases outside the gene matches. Germline V gives CDR1 MDHEN, CDR2 SYDVKM. The CDR3 extends over 17 amino acids. CDR3 in amino acids: CASSPPGQGGKNEKLFF. In nucleotides, the CDR3 is TGTGCCAGCAGCCCGCCGGGACAGGGGGGGAAGAATGAAAAACTGTTTTTT.

This clonotype was recorded a few times. The V gene is TRBV19, the J gene TRBJ1-5; maybe TRBD1 (6 bases). The germline V gene encodes CDR1 LNHDA and CDR2 SQIVND (reference sequence). The ends were cut back, 9 bases at V and 6 bases at J, with 15 bases in the middle. CDR3 length equals 13 residues. The CDR3 protein is CASNSRGTQPQHF. The CDR3 DNA reads TGTGCCAGCAATTCCAGGGGTACTCAGCCCCAGCATTTT. Full variable domain (rest looked up from reference TRBV19 and TRBJ1-5): DGGITQSPKYLFRKEGQNVTLSCEQNLNHDAMYWYRQDPGQGLRLIYYSQIVNDFQKGDIAEGYSVSREKKESFPLTVTSAQKNPTAFYLCASNSRGTQPQHFGDGTRLSIL.